The TCR beta chain described here comes from a study of shared clonotypes between healthy human individuals (dated by TCRdb to the early 2020s). Describing the broader study: The cohort included three men and a couple of women between 18 and 49 years of age. To increase sequencing depth and limit assay-specific biases, TCR repertoire library preparation and sequencing were carried out by different laboratories using diverse techniques. For each donor, CD4 naive and CD4 memory were each given three plates, CD8 naive was given two plates, and CD8 memory was given one plate. Per donor, leukapheresis produced somewhere between about 0.94 and 9 billion PBMCs. To estimate repertoire size and how much clonotypes are shared between individuals, the study performed deep sequencing of blood TCR repertoires from a few healthy adults. Results and caveats for the whole study, not just this receptor: Pairwise subsampling led to the expectation that sequencing depth would affect the degree of clonotype sharing among donors. Sampling was restricted to blood, and TCR repertoires in tissue are likely to differ from TCR repertoires in blood. Naive subsets generally had larger estimated clonotype richness than memory subsets. Compared with non-shared clonotypes, clonotypes shared by all four sorted-subset donors had higher generation probabilities. Because the study included a small number of donors, the genetic and exposure-history diversity represented was limited. Across a handful of donors, 5% to 6% of naive CD4, approximately 4% of naive CD8, 2.3% of memory CD4, and under 0.45% of memory CD8 clonotypes were shared. Even with the large sequencing depth, rarefaction of the sorted-subset datasets indicated that sequencing was incomplete.

Remarks on this clone: Its antigen is unknown. No much larger clone exists at a distance of one base, and base qualities are not known.

TCR CDR3 regions were amplified from genomic DNA by multiplex PCR using the deep immunoSEQ assay. For each cell subset, the extracted genomic DNA was distributed evenly across all wells of several immunoSEQ 96-well plates, and each plate served as one replicate. For sorted subsets, each replicate PCR was loaded with 200 ng genomic DNA, equivalent to 25,000 to 35,000 T cell genomes. Purified libraries were measured with a Qubit 3.0 fluorometer, size-checked on a Bioanalyzer 2100, and measured again with the KAPA Library Quantification kit. A separate single-read 150-cycle Illumina NextSeq 550 flow cell was used to sequence each immunoSEQ 96-well plate. Turning to the authors' computational methods: Because only junctional sequences without quality scores were contained in the immunoSEQ output, filtering matching that applied to full-length reads could not be performed. To assign V/J genes and CDR3, sequences were annotated against IMGT germline references using PyIR, a Python wrapper for IgBLAST v1.9. Any read was removed if the V/J assignment was weak (E-value above 1e-6), the CDR3 was missing, or the read contained stop codons, out-of-frame junctions, or ambiguous translated residues. V3J clonotypes were defined as sequences sharing an identical inferred V gene, J gene, and CDR3 amino acid sequence. Percentage overlap between repertoires was calculated by dividing the number of shared unique clonotypes by the size of the smaller repertoire. Repertoire richness was assessed with RTK rarefaction, the Chao1 estimator, and Recon v2.1 estimates of unobserved clonotypes. OLGA was used to compute generation probabilities for all TCRbeta clonotypes that the gDNA method yielded from a handful of donors. In TCRdb, the immuneACCESS table is reduced to in-frame sequences with V and J assigned. These tables do not hold every clone; where another copy was compared, an unresolved V gene accounts for under half, and the others remain unexplained. V, J and clone size are taken as reported in that table, and D and trimming were inferred from the DNA itself. The sample profile shows roughly 2,000,000 clones; just under 95% of them were found once. The ten largest clones capture approximately 1.2% of the sample.

CD8 naive samples were obtained by positive selection for CCR7 among CD45RO-negative cells, yielding a CD45RA+CCR7+ population from which TemRA cells were excluded. The donors were healthy, HIV-negative adults who had no recently reported acute infections or vaccinations. Only Caucasian adults living in Nashville, Tennessee, USA were represented among the donors. Blood was collected by leukapheresis, and PBMCs were isolated by Ficoll-Histopaque density gradient centrifugation and then cryopreserved in liquid nitrogen vapor phase. Analytical flow cytometry was used to check the purity and quantity of every magnetically sorted T cell population. Genomic DNA was isolated from every sorted fraction and measured by UV absorbance on a Nanodrop 2000c. The CDR3 has 15 amino acids, counting the end cysteine and phenylalanine. Only the CDR3 DNA stays, 45 bases, in frame from base 1. The junction carries 16 bases between V and J, which are trimmed by 8 bases and 0 bases respectively. Via the germline V gene, CDR1 is KGHSH and CDR2 LQKENI.

The sequenced sample was naive CD8+ T cells sorted from blood. In light of the paper, this sample's cell subset or site label describes: CD45RA+CCR7+. In this chain, TRBV18 is recombined with TRBJ1-2; tentative D gene TRBD1, with 6 bases matching. The origin of this receptor is a young man in good health. The CDR3 corresponds to CASLAGQLPNYGYTF. Read as DNA, the sequence is TGTGCCAGCCTGGCTGGACAGCTTCCTAACTATGGCTACACCTTC.